The source of this TCR beta chain is a study of control samples from healthy donors and cancer patients. A few counts support this clone. Other DNA sequences in the same sample also yield this CDR3. The V gene's germline CDR1 is SGHDT and CDR2 YYEEEE. V was clipped by 3 bases and J by 1 base; unmatched bases: 7. This CDR3 comprises 15 residues. The assay was immunoSEQ multiplex PCR, and TCRdb's table has in-frame clones only and misses some. The table includes 85,000 to 100,000 clones, approximately 95% detected once. The specimen sequenced was blood. This chain uses TRBV5-6 with TRBJ2-7; 7 bases line up with TRBD1. This receptor was obtained from a young man in good health. In DNA form, the CDR3 reads TGTGCCAGCAGCTCGGAGCCGGGACAGTCCTACGAGCAGTACTTC. Its protein product is CASSSEPGQSYEQYF.